This paragraph covers one TCR beta chain sequence. Its antigen remains unknown. This record belongs to a study of blood T cells in healthy people across ages. PCR was performed a second time for about 7 to 11 cycles using a sample-barcoded 5' primer and a J-beta primer mix. TCRdb re-called the 5' RACE reads through MiXCR, storing one row per CDR3 protein. The table records hundreds of thousands of distinct CDR3 sequences, 20% to 30% of them present only once. Study results and limitations: In the absence of known donor CMV status, changes in expanded clonotypes were possibly confounded.

The CDR3 loop spans 14 amino acids. Trimming took off 5 bases at V and 5 bases at J, with 15 bases between the two ends. Germline CDR1 reads MNHEY; CDR2 reads SVGAGI. A further study also used this sample, focusing on T cells of mothers and their children. As that report states: Donation involved a few healthy Caucasian mothers and the six children that they had.

The clonotype comes from a boy under 18 in good health. The material sequenced was blood. The chain employs TRBV6-5 and TRBJ2-5; tentatively, D is TRBD1 (6 bases). CDR3 amino acids: CASSTEGTTETQYF. In DNA, the CDR3 is TGTGCCAGCAGTACTGAAGGGACAACCGAGACCCAGTACTTC.